This T cell receptor (beta chain) was documented in a study of cytomegalovirus exposure and HLA in healthy donors. Germline trimming cut 2 bases from V and 1 base from J; bases unmatched to any gene: 10. Germline CDR1 is SNHLY and CDR2 is FYNNEI. CDR3 length: 19 amino acids. It was with 60 Vbeta and 13 Jbeta primers that the PCR ran. Methods used by the authors: About 10 million shared chains were among approximately 87 million unique TCR beta chains counted in a later analysis. Only in-frame clones appear in the TCRdb table, and some are missing; sequencing was by immunoSEQ multiplex PCR. V and J calls and clone size are copied from that table; D and trimming were computed from the DNA. The data show some 150,000 clones, more than 70% seen once.

The gene calls are TRBV2 and TRBJ2-3; 12 nucleotides agree with TRBD2. Source material: PBMCs. This TCR was recovered from a male donor in good health and CMV-seronegative. The CDR3 loop is CASSELAGGPSLRTDTQYF. The CDR3, as DNA: TGTGCCAGCAGTGAACTAGCGGGAGGGCCTAGCCTGCGCACAGATACGCAGTATTTT.